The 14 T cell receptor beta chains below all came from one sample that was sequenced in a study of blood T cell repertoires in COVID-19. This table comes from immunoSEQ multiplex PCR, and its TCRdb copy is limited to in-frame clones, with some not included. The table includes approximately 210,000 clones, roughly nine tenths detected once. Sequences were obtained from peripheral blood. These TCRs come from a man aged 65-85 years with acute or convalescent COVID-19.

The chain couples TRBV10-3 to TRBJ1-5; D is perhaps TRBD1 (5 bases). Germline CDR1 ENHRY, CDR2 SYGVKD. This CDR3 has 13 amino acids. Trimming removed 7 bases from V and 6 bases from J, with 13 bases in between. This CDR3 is CAITREVGQPQHF. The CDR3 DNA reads TGTGCCATCACCAGGGAGGTGGGTCAGCCCCAGCATTTT.

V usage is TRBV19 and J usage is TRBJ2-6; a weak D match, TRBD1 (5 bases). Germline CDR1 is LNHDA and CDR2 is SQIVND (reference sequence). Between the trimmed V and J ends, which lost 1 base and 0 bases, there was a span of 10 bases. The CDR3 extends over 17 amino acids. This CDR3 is CASSIGGDTSGANVLTF. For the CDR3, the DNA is TGTGCCAGTAGTATAGGGGGCGACACCTCTGGGGCCAACGTCCTGACTTTC.

DNA for the CDR3: TGTGCCAGCAGCCGGAACAGGGGGAGCTCCTACGAGCAGTACTTC. It yields the protein CASSRNRGSSYEQYF. This rearrangement joins TRBV3-1 (or the pseudogene TRBV3-2) to TRBJ2-7, with TRBD1 matching 8 bases. The germline V gene encodes CDR1 LGHDT and CDR2 YNNKEL (reference sequence). The CDR3 has 15 residues. Trimming removed 4 bases from V and 0 bases from J; junction bases left unmatched: 5.

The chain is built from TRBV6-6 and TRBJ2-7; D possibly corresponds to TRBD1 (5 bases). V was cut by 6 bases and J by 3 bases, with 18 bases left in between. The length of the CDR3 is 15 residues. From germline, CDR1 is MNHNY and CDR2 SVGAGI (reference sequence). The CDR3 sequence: CASSLDPRQGYEQYF. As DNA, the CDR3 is TGTGCCAGCAGCTTGGACCCCCGGCAGGGCTACGAGCAGTACTTC.

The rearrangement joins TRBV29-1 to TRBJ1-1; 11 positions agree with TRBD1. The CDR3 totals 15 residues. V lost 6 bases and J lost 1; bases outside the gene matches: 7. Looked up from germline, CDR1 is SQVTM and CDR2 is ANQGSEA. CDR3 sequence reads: CSVLGQGVRNTEAFF. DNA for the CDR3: TGCAGCGTATTGGGACAGGGGGTGAGGAACACTGAAGCTTTCTTT.

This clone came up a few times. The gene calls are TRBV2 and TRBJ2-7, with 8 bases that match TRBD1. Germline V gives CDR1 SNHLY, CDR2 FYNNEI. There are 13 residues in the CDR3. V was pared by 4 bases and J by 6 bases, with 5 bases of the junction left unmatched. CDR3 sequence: CASSARGQGEQYF. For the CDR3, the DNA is TGTGCCAGCAGTGCCAGGGGGCAGGGCGAGCAGTACTTC. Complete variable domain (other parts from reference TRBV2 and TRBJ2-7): EPEVTQTPSHQVTQMGQEVILRCVPISNHLYFYWYRQILGQKVEFLVSFYNNEISEKSEIFDDQFSVERPDGSNFTLKIRSTKLEDSAMYFCASSARGQGEQYFGPGTRLTVT.

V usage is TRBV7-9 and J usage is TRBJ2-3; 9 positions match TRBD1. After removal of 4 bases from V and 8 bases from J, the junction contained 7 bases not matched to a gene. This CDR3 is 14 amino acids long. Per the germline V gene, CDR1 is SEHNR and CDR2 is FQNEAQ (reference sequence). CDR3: CASSSGGQGGTQYF. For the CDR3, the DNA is TGTGCCAGCAGCTCCGGGGGACAGGGCGGTACGCAGTATTTT.

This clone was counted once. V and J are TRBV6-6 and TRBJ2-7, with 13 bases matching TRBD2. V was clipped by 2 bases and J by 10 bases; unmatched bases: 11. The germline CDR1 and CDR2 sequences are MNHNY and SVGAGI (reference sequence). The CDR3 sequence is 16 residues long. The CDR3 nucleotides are TGTGCCAGCAGTTACACCGAGACTAGCGGGAGGAGCGGCCAGTACTTC. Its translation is CASSYTETSGRSGQYF.

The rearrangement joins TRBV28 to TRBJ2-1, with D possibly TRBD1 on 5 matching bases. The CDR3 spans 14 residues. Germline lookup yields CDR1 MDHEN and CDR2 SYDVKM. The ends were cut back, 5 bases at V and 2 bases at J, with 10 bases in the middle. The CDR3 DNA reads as TGTGCCAGCAGTGGCAGGGAAACCTACAATGAGCAGTTCTTC. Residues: CASSGRETYNEQFF.

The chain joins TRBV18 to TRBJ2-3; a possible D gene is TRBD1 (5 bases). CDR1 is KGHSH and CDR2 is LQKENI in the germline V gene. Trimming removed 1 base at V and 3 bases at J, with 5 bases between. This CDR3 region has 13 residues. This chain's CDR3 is CASSPQGTDTQYF. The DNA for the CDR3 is TGTGCCAGCTCACCACAGGGGACAGATACGCAGTATTTT. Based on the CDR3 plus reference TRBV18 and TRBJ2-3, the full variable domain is NAGVMQNPRHLVRRRGQEARLRCSPMKGHSHVYWYRQLPEEGLKFMVYLQKENIIDESGMPKERFSAEFPKEGPSILRIQQVVRGDSAAYFCASSPQGTDTQYFGPGTRLTVL.

CDR3 bases: TGCAGTGCCCATTACAATGAGCAGTTCTTC. Its translation is CSAHYNEQFF. This sequence joins TRBV20-1 and TRBJ2-1; D gene unclear. The CDR3 is 10 amino acids. Trimming stripped 6 bases from V and 4 bases from J, with 4 bases between. The germline V gene encodes CDR1 DFQATT and CDR2 SNEGSKA (reference sequence).

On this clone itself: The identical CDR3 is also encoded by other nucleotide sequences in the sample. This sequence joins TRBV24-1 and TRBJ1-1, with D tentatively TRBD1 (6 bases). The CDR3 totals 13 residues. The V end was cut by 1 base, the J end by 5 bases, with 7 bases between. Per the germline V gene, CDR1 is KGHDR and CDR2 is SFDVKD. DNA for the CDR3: TGTGCCACCAGTGATTTTACAGGGACTGAAGCTTTCTTT. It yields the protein CATSDFTGTEAFF.

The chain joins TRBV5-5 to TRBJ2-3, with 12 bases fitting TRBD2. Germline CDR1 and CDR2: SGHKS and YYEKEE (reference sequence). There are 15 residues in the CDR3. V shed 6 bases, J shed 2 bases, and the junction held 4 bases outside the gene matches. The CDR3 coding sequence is TGTGCCAGCACCCGGACTAGCGGGGTCACAGATACGCAGTATTTT. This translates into CASTRTSGVTDTQYF.

DNA for the CDR3: TGCGCCAGCAGCTCAACCATACCCGGGACAGGGACCAGGAACAATGAGCAGTTCTTC. This codes for CASSSTIPGTGTRNNEQFF. The rearrangement uses TRBV5-1 and TRBJ2-1; 9 bases match TRBD1. The length of the CDR3 is 19 residues. CDR1 and CDR2 (germline): SGHRS, YFSETQ. The V segment lost 3 bases and the J segment 5 bases; nucleotides outside the gene matches: 18.